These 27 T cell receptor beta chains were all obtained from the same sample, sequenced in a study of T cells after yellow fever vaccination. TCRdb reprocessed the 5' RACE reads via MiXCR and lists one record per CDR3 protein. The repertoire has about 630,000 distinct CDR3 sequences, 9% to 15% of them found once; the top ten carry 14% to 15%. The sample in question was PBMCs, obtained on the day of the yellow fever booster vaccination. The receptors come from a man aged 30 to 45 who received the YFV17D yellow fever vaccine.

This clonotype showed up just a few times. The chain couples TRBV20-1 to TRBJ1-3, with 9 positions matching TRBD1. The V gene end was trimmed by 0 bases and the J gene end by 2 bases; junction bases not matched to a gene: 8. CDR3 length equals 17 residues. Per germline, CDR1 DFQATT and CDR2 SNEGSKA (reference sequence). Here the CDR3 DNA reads TGCAGTGCTAGAGATTGGAGGACAGGGGAAGCTGGAAACACCATATATTTT. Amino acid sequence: CSARDWRTGEAGNTIYF.

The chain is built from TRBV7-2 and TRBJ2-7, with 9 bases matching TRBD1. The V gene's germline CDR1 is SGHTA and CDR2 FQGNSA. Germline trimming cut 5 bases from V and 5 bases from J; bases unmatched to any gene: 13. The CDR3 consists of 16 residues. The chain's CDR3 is CASSRGAGTGWNEQYF. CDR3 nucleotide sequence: TGTGCCAGCAGCCGTGGGGCCGGGACAGGGTGGAACGAGCAGTACTTC.

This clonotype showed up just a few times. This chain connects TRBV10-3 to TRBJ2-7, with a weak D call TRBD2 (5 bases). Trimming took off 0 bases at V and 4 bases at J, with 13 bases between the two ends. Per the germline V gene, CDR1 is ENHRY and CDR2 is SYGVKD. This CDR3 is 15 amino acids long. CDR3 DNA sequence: TGTGCCATCAGTGAGTCGATAGCGTCGTGGTACGAGCAGTACTTC. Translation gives CAISESIASWYEQYF.

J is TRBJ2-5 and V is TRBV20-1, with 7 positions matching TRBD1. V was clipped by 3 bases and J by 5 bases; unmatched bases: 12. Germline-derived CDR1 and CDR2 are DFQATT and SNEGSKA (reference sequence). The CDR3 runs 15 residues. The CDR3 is CSASSSSTGKETQYF. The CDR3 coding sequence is TGCAGTGCTAGTTCCTCCTCGACAGGGAAGGAGACCCAGTACTTC.

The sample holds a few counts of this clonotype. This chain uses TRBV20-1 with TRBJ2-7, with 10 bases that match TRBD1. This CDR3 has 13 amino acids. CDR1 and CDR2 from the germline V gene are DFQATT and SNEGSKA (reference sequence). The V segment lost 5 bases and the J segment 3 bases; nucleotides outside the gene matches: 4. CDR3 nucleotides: TGCAGTGCTCTAAGGGACAGGGGCTACGAGCAGTACTTC. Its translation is CSALRDRGYEQYF.

The CDR3 nucleotides read TGCAGTGGTCTAGCGGAAGAGACCCAGTACTTC. Protein product: CSGLAEETQYF. The chain uses TRBV20-1 and TRBJ2-5, with 7 bases aligning to TRBD2. Trimming removed 7 bases from V and 3 bases from J; junction bases left unmatched: 2. CDR1 DFQATT and CDR2 SNEGSKA come from the germline V gene (reference sequence). The CDR3 has 11 amino acids.

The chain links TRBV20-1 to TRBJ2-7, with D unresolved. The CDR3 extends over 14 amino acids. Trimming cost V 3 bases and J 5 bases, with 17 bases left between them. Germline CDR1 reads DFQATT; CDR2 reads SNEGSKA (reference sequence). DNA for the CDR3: TGCAGTGCTAGTCGCGCGTCTCGCCTGGACGAGCAGTACTTC. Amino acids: CSASRASRLDEQYF.

CDR3 sequence reads: CASSADRGRTGELFF. Here the CDR3 DNA reads TGTGCCAGCAGCGCCGACAGGGGTCGAACCGGGGAGCTGTTTTTT. The chain couples TRBV5-4 to TRBJ2-2, with 8 bases aligning to TRBD1. The CDR3 runs 15 residues. Per germline, CDR1 SGHNT and CDR2 YYREEE (reference sequence). The ends lost 4 bases at V and 5 bases at J; junction bases unmatched: 7.

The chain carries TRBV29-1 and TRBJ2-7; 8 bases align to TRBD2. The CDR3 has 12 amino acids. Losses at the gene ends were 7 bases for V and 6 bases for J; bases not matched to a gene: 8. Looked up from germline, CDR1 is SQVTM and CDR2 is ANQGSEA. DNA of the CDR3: TGCAGCGCCCGGGGGGGGCCGGGCGAGCAGTACTTC. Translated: CSARGGPGEQYF.

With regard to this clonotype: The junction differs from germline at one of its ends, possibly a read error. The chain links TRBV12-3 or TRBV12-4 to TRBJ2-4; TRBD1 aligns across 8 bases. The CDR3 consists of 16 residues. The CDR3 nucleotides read TGTGCCAGCAGCCCAGACAGGGGCATAGCCAACAACATTCAGTACTTC. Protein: CASSPDRGIANNIQYF.

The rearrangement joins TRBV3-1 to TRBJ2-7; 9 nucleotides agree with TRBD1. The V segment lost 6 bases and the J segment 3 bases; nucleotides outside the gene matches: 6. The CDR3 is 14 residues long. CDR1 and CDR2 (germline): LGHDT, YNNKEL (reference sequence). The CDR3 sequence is CASSRTGAFYEQYF. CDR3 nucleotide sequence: TGTGCCAGCAGTCGGACAGGGGCTTTCTACGAGCAGTACTTC.

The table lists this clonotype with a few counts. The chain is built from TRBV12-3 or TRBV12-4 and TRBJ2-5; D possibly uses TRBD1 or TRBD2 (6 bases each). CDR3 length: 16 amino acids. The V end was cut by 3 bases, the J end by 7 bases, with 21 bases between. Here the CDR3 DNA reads TGTGCCAGCAGTTTCTACTTAAGAGCGGAGGGGGGGACCCAGTACTTC. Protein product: CASSFYLRAEGGTQYF.

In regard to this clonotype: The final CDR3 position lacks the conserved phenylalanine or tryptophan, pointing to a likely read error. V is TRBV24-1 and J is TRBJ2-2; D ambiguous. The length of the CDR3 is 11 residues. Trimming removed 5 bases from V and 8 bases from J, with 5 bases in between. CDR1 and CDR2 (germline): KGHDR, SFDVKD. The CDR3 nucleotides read TGTGCCACCAGTGGGCTTGGGGAGCTGTTTTCT. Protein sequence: CATSGLGELFS.

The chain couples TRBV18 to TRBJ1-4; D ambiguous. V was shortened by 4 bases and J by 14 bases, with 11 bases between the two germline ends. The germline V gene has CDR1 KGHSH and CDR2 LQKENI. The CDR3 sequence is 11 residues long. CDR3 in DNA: TGTGCCAGCTCACGTGACCTAGCTCTGTTTTTT. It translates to CASSRDLALFF.

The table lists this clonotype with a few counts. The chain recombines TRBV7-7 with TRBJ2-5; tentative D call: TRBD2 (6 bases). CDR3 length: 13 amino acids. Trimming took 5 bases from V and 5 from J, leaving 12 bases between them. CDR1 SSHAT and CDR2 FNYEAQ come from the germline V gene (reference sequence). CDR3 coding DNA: TGTGCCAGCAGCACCGGAGGGGAGGAGACCCAGTACTTC. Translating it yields CASSTGGEETQYF.

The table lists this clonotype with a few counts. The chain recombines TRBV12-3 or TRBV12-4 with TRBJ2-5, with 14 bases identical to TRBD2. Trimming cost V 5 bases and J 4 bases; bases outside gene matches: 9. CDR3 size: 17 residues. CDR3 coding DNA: TGTGCCAGCAGTCCGGGACTAGCGGGAGCTCTGGGAGAGACCCAGTACTTC. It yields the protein CASSPGLAGALGETQYF.

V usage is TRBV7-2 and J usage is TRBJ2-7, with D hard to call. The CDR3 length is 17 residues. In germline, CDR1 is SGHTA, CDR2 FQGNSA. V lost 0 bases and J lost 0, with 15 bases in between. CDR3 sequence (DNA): TGTGCCAGCAGCTTAGCGCGATGGGCTAGGAACTCCTACGAGCAGTACTTC. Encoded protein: CASSLARWARNSYEQYF.

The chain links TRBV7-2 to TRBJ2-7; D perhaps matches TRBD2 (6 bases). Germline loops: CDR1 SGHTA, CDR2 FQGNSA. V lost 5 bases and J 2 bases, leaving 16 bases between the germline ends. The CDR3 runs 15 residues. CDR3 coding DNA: TGTGCCAGCAGCATTATCCCGGGGGACCCCTACGAGCAGTACTTC. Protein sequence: CASSIIPGDPYEQYF.

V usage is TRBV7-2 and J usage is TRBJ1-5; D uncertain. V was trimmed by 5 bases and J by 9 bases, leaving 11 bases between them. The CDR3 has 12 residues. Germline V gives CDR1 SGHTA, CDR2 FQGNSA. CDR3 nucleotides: TGTGCCAGCAGCCATACCAGTGGGCCCCAGCATTTT. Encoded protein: CASSHTSGPQHF.

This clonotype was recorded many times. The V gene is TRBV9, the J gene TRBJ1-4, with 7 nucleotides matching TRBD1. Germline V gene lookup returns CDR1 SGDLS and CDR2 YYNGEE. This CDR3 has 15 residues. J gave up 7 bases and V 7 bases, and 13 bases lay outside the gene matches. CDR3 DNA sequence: TGTGCCAGCTCACAGCGGGACAGAGACGGTGAAAAACTGTTTTTT. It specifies CASSQRDRDGEKLFF.

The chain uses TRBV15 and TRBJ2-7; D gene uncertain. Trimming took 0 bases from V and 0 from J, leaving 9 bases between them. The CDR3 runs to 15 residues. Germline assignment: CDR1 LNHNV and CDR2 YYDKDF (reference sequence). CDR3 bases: TGTGCCACCAGCAGAGATCCCGGGCCCTCCTACGAGCAGTACTTC. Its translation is CATSRDPGPSYEQYF.

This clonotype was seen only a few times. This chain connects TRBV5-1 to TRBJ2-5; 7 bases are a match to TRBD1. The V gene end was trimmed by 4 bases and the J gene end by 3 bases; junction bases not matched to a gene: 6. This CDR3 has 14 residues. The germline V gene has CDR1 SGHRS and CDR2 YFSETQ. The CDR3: CASSPPGTEETQYF. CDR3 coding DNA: TGCGCCAGCAGCCCTCCCGGGACAGAAGAGACCCAGTACTTC. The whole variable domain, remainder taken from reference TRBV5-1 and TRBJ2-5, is KAGVTQTPRYLIKTRGQQVTLSCSPISGHRSVSWYQQTPGQGLQFLFEYFSETQRNKGNFPGRFSGRQFSNSRSEMNVSTLELGDSALYLCASSPPGTEETQYFGPGTRLLVL.

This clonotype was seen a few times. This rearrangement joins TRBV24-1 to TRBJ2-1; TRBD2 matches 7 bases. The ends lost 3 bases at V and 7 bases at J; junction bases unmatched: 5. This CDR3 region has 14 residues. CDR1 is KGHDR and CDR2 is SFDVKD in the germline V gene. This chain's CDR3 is CATSDRSSGNEQFF. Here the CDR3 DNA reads TGTGCCACCAGTGATCGAAGTAGCGGGAATGAGCAGTTCTTC.

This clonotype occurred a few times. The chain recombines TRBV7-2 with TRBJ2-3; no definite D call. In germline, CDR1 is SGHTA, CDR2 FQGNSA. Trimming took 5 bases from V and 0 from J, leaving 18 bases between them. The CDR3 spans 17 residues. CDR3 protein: CASSLSEPLSSTDTQYF. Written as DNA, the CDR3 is TGTGCCAGCAGCCTGTCGGAGCCGCTTTCTAGCACAGATACGCAGTATTTT.

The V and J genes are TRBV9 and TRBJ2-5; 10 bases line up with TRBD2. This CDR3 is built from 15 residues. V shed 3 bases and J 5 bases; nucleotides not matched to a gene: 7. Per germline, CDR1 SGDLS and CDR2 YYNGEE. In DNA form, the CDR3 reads TGTGCCAGCAGCGCCCTGGCTAGCGGGAGTGAGACCCAGTACTTC. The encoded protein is CASSALASGSETQYF.

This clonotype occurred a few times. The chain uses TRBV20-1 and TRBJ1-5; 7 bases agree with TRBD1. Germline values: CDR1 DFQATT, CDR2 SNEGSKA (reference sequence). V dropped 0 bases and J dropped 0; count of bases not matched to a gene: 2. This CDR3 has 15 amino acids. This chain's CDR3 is CSAREAGGSNQPQHF. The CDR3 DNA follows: TGCAGTGCTAGAGAAGCAGGGGGTAGCAATCAGCCCCAGCATTTT.

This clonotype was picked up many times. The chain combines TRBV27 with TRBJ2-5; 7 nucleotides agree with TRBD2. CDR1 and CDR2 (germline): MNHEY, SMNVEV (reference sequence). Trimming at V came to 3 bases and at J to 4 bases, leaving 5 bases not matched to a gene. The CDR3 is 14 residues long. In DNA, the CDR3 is TGTGCCAGCAGTTTGGGAGGGGTATCAGAGACCCAGTACTTC. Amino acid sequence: CASSLGGVSETQYF.